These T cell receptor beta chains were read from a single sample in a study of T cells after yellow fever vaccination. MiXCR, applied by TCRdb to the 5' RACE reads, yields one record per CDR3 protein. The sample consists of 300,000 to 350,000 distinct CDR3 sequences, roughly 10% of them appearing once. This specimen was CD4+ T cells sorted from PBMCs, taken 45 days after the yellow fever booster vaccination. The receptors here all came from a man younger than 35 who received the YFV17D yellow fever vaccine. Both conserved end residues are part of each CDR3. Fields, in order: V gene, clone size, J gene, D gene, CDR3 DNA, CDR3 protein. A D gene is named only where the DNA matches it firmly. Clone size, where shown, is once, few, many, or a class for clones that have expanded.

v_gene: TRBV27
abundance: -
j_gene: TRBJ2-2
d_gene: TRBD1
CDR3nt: TGTGCCAGCAGTCCAAGGACAGGGTTGGGCGGGGAGCTGTTTTTT
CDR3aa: CASSPRTGLGGELFF

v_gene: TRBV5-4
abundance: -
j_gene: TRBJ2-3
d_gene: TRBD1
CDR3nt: TGTGCCAGCGGACAGGGGGGCACAGATACGCAGTATTTT
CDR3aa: CASGQGGTDTQYF

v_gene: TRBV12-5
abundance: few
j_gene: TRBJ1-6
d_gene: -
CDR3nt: TGTGCTAGTGGTTTGGTTTTCGGGGGTAATTCACCCCTCCACTTT
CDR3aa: CASGLVFGGNSPLHF

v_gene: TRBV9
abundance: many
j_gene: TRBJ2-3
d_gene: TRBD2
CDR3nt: TGTGCCAGCAGCCCTCCACCGGGACTAGCCGGTACAGATACGCAGTATTTT
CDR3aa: CASSPPPGLAGTDTQYF

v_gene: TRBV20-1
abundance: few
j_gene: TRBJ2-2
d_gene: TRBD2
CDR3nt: TGCAGTGCTAGAGCCCTAGCGGGGGAAAACTCGAACACCGGGGAGCTGTTTTTT
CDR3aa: CSARALAGENSNTGELFF

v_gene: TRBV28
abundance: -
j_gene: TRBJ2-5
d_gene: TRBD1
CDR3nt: TGTGCCAGCAGACCGGACAGGGGGCAGGGAGAGACCCAGTACTTC
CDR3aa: CASRPDRGQGETQYF

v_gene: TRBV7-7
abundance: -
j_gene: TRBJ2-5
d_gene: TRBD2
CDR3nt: TGTGCTAGCAGCTTACAGCGGGGGGACCTCCTAGGGGCCCAGTACTTC
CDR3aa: CASSLQRGDLLGAQYF

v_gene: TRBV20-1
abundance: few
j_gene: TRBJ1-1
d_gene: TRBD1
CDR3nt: TGCAGTGCTAGAGACCGACAGGGGGGGAGTATGAACACTGAAGCTTTCTTT
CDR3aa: CSARDRQGGSMNTEAFF

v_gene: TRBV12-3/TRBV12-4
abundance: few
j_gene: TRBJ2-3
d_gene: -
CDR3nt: TGTGCCAGCACTCCCTCTCATGGGTCAGATACGCAGTATTTT
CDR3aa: CASTPSHGSDTQYF

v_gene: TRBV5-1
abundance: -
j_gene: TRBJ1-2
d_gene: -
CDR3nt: TGCGCCAGCAGCTTCGGGACGGACGAATATGGCTACACCTTC
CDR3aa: CASSFGTDEYGYTF

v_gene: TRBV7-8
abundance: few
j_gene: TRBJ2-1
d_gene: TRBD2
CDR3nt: TGTGCCAGCAGCCCCCAACTAGCGGGGGGATACAATGAGCAGTTCTTC
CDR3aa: CASSPQLAGGYNEQFF

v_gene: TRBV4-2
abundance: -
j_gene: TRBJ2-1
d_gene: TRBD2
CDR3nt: TGTGCCAGCAGCCAACCCGGGGGGGACTTTTTGGAGCAGTTCTTC
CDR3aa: CASSQPGGDFLEQFF

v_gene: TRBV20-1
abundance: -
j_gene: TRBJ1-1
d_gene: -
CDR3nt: TGCAGTGCTAAGGCCTCCGCCGTTGAAGCTTTCTTT
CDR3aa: CSAKASAVEAFF

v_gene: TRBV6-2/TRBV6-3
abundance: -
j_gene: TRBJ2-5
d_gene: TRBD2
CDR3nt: TGTGCCAGCAGCCGCGAACTGACTAGCCCAGCCCAGTACTTC
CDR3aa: CASSRELTSPAQYF

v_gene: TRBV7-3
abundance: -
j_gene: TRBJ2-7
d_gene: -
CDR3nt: TGTGCCAGCAGCTTAATGGGCGGACACGGTGAGCAGTACTTC
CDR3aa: CASSLMGGHGEQYF

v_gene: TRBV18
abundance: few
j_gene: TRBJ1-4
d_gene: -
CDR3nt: TGTGCCAGCTCCGGCGTTGGGCATCGGGAAAAACTGTTTTTT
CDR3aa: CASSGVGHREKLFF

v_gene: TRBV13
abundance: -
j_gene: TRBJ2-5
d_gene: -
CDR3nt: TGTGCCAGCAGCCCCCCTCGAGGGGAAGAGACCCAGTACTTC
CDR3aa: CASSPPRGEETQYF

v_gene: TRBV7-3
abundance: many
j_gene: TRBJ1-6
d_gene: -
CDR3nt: TGTGCCAGCAGCTTACAGGGTGGGTCACCCCTCCACTTT
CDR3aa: CASSLQGGSPLHF

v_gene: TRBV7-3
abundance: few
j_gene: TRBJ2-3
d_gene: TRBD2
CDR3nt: TGTGCCAGCAGCGCAGTGGCTAGCGGGGGGGCGGGTACGCAGTATTTT
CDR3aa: CASSAVASGGAGTQYF

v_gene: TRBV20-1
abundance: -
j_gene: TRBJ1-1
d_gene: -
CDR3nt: TGCAGTGCTAGAATTATGAGGGGTAGAATGAACACTGAAGCTTTCTTT
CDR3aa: CSARIMRGRMNTEAFF

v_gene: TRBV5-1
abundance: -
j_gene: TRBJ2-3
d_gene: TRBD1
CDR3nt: TGCGCCAGCAGCTTGGCAGCCGGACAGGGGGCCGCAGATACGCAGTATTTT
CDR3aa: CASSLAAGQGAADTQYF